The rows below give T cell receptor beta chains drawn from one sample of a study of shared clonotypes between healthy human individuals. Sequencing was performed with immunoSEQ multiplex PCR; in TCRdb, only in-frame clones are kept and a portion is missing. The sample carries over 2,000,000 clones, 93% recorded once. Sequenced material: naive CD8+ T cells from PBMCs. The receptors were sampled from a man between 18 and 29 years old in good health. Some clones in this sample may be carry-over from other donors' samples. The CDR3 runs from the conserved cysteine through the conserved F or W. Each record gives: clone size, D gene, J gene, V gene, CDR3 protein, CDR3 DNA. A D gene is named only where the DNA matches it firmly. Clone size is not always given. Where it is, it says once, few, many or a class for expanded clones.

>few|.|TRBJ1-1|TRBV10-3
CAISEGLGTEAFF
TGTGCCATCAGTGAAGGGTTGGGCACTGAAGCTTTCTTT
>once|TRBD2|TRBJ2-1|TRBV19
CASSPGLAGRNEQFF
TGTGCCAGTAGTCCGGGACTAGCGGGAAGGAATGAGCAGTTCTTC
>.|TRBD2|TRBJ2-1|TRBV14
CASRLLAGAYNEQFF
TGTGCCAGCAGATTACTAGCGGGAGCTTACAATGAGCAGTTCTTC
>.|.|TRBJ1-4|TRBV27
CASSLRMGPHWELFF
TGTGCCAGCAGTTTACGGATGGGGCCCCACTGGGAACTGTTTTTT
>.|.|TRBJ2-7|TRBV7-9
CASSLGPPYEQYF
TGTGCCAGCAGCCTGGGACCTCCCTACGAGCAGTACTTC
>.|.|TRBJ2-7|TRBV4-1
CASSQGYTGWDEQYF
TGCGCCAGCAGCCAAGGATATACAGGGTGGGACGAGCAGTACTTC
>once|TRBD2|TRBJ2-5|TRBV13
CASSLAGSGSPETQYF
TGTGCCAGCAGCTTAGCGGGTAGCGGGAGTCCCGAGACCCAGTACTTC
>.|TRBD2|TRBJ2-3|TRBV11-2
CASSLRLAGGADTQYF
TGTGCCAGCAGCTTAAGACTAGCGGGAGGGGCAGATACGCAGTATTTT
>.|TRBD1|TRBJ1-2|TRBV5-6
CASSFDRGTGDGYTF
TGTGCCAGCAGTTTCGATAGAGGGACAGGGGATGGCTACACCTTC
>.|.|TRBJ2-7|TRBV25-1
CASSEWDLDYEQYF
TGTGCCAGCAGTGAATGGGACCTAGACTACGAGCAGTACTTC
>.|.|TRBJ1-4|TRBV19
CASSPPLMGELFF
TGTGCCAGTAGCCCCCCCTTGATGGGGGAACTGTTTTTT
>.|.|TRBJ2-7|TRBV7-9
CASSLAAFEQYF
TGTGCCAGCAGCTTAGCGGCGTTCGAGCAGTACTTC
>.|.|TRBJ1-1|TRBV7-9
CASSTSGSLGHPATEAFF
TGTGCCAGCAGCACTAGCGGGTCTCTGGGACACCCGGCCACTGAAGCTTTCTTT
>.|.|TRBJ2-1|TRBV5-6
CASSPMRAVGEQFF
TGTGCCAGCAGCCCCATGAGGGCGGTCGGTGAGCAGTTCTTC
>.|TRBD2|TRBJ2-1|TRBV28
CASSFSLADYNEQFF
TGTGCCAGCAGTTTTTCACTAGCGGACTACAATGAGCAGTTCTTC
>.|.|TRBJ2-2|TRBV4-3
CASSQDTNRDTGELFF
TGCGCCAGCAGCCAAGATACTAACAGAGACACCGGGGAGCTGTTTTTT
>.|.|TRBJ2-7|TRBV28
CASSFHPPGRLTYEQYF
TGTGCCAGCAGTTTTCATCCTCCGGGACGGCTGACCTACGAGCAGTACTTC
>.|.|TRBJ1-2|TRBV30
CAWSLGYGYTF
TGTGCCTGGAGTCTCGGATATGGCTACACCTTC
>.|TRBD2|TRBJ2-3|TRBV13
CASSLLAGEDTQYF
TGTGCCAGCAGCTTATTAGCGGGAGAAGATACGCAGTATTTT
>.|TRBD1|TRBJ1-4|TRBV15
CATSIGGQGNEKLFF
TGTGCCACCAGCATCGGGGGACAGGGAAATGAAAAACTGTTTTTT
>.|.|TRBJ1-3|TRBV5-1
CASSLDSGIGNTIYF
TGCGCCAGCAGCTTGGATTCAGGGATTGGAAACACCATATATTTT
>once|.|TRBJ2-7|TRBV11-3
CASSGGLDYEQYF
TGTGCCAGCAGCGGGGGACTCGACTACGAGCAGTACTTC
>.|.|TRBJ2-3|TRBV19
CASISRYGASTDTQYF
TGTGCCAGTATTAGTAGATACGGAGCTAGCACAGATACGCAGTATTTT
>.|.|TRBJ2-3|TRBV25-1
CASSAGQAPSTDTQYF
TGTGCCAGCAGTGCTGGACAAGCCCCTAGCACAGATACGCAGTATTTT
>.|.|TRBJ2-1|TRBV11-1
CASSSADGGAFDEQFF
TGTGCCAGCAGCTCCGCGGACGGCGGGGCATTTGATGAGCAGTTCTTC
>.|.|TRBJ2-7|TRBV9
CASSSGQSYEQYF
TGTGCCAGCAGCAGCGGACAGTCCTACGAGCAGTACTTC
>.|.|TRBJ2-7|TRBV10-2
CASSPTGGGHEQYF
TGCGCCAGCAGTCCGACGGGCGGGGGCCACGAGCAGTACTTC
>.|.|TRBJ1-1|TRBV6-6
CASSHINTEAFF
TGTGCCAGCAGCCACATAAACACTGAAGCTTTCTTT
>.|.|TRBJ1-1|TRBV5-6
CASSLAGVKAFF
TGTGCCAGCAGCTTGGCAGGGGTGAAAGCTTTCTTT
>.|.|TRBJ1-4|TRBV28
CASSPLDIRGTNEKLFF
TGTGCCAGCAGTCCATTGGACATCCGGGGAACTAATGAAAAACTGTTTTTT
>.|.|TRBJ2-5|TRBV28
CASSLDRETQYF
TGTGCCAGCAGTTTAGACAGAGAGACCCAGTACTTC
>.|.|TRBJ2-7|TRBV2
CASGGHPTMKDEQYF
TGTGCCAGCGGGGGACATCCAACCATGAAGGACGAGCAGTACTTC
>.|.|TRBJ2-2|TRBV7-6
CASSLVGVGTGELFF
TGTGCCAGCAGCTTAGTTGGAGTGGGCACCGGGGAGCTGTTTTTT
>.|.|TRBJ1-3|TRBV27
CASSWTAGNTIYF
TGTGCCAGCAGTTGGACGGCTGGAAACACCATATATTTT
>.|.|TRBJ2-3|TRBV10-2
CASSLDPIRYTDTQYF
TGCGCCAGCAGTTTAGATCCCATACGGTACACAGATACGCAGTATTTT
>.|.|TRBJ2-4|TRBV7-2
CASSLDSQKNIQYF
TGTGCCAGCAGCTTAGATTCACAAAAAAACATTCAGTACTTC
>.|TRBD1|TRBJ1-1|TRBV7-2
CASSARDSLNTEAFF
TGTGCCAGCAGCGCCCGGGACAGCTTGAACACTGAAGCTTTCTTT
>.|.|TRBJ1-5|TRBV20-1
CSASGGQPQHF
TGCAGTGCTAGTGGCGGGCAGCCCCAGCATTTT
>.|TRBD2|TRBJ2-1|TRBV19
CASSGLAGVDEQFF
TGTGCCAGTAGCGGACTAGCGGGAGTCGATGAGCAGTTCTTC
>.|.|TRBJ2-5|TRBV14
CASSQDQVSWETQYF
TGTGCCAGCAGCCAAGATCAGGTTAGCTGGGAGACCCAGTACTTC
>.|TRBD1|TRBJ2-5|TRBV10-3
CAISELTGVEQETQYF
TGTGCCATCAGTGAACTGACAGGGGTTGAACAAGAGACCCAGTACTTC
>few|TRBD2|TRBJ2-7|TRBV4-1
CASSQDGASGGLWYEQYF
TGCGCCAGCAGCCAAGATGGGGCCTCGGGGGGGCTCTGGTACGAGCAGTACTTC
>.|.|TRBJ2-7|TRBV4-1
CASSLELTGGRRYEQYF
TGCGCCAGCAGCCTAGAGCTCACCGGGGGTCGGCGCTACGAGCAGTACTTC
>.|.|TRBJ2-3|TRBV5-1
CASSLVETRTDTQYF
TGCGCCAGCAGCTTGGTGGAGACCCGCACAGATACGCAGTATTTT
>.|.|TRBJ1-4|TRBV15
CATSRVRQGNEKLFF
TGTGCCACCAGCAGGGTCCGCCAGGGTAATGAAAAACTGTTTTTT
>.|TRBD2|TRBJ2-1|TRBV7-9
CASSFGLAGTSEQFF
TGTGCCAGCAGCTTTGGACTAGCGGGAACATCTGAGCAGTTCTTC
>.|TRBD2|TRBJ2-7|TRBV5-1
CASSLYSAGVEQYF
TGCGCCAGCAGCTTGTATTCTGCGGGGGTCGAGCAGTACTTC
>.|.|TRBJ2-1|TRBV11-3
CASSPLAGYNEQFF
TGTGCCAGCAGCCCTTTAGCCGGGTACAATGAGCAGTTCTTC
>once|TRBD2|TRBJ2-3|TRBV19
CASSSVGLAGDTQYF
TGTGCCAGTAGTTCAGTAGGCCTAGCGGGAGATACGCAGTATTTT
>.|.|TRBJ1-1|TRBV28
CASSPFRSTEAFF
TGTGCCAGCAGTCCGTTTAGGTCGACTGAAGCTTTCTTT
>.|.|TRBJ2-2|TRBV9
CASSVGGLTNTGELFF
TGTGCCAGCAGCGTAGGGGGATTAACTAACACCGGGGAGCTGTTTTTT
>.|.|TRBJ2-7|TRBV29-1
CSVEGQTYEQYF
TGCAGCGTTGAAGGGCAGACCTACGAGCAGTACTTC
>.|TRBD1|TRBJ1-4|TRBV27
CASSSQQGREKLFF
TGTGCCAGCAGTTCCCAACAGGGGCGGGAAAAACTGTTTTTT
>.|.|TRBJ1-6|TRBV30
CAWRITDLGPTRPLHF
TGTGCCTGGAGGATAACCGACCTGGGGCCTACCCGGCCCCTCCACTTT
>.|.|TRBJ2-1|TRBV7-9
CASSLGTQFF
TGTGCCAGCAGCTTGGGAACTCAGTTCTTC